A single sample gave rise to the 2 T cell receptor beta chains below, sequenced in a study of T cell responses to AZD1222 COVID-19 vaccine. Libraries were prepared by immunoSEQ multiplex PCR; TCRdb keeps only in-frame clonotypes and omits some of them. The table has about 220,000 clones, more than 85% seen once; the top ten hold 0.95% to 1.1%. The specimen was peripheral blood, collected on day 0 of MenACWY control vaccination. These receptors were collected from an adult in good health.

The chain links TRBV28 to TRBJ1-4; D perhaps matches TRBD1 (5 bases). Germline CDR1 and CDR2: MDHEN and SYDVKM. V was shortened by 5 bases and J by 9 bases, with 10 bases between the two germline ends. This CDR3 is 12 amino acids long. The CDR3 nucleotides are TGTGCCAGCAGTACCGGGGGACAAAAACTGTTTTTT. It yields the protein CASSTGGQKLFF. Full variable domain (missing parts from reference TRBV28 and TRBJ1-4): DVKVTQSSRYLVKRTGEKVFLECVQDMDHENMFWYRQDPGLGLRLIYFSYDVKMKEKGDIPEGYSVSREKKERFSLILESASTNQTSMYLCASSTGGQKLFFGSGTQLSVL.

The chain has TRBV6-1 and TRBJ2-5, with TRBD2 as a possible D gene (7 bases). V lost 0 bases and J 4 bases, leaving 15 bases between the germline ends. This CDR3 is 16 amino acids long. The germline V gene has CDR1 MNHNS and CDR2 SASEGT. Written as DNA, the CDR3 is TGTGCCAGCAGTGAAGCTATGGGGGGGGCTTTAGAGACCCAGTACTTC. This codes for CASSEAMGGALETQYF.